This entry lists 26 T cell receptor beta chains sequenced from one sample in a study of CD8 T cells in ankylosing spondylitis. TCRdb independently ran MiXCR on the 5' RACE reads; one entry per CDR3 protein. The table shows about 160,000 distinct CDR3 sequences, with around 19% occurring only once. The sample comprised blood, either unsorted or a sorted T cell fraction (not recorded which). The receptor source for this set is a male donor with ankylosing spondylitis or in good health (not recorded which).

This clonotype has just a few counts. V gene TRBV12-3 or TRBV12-4 combines with J gene TRBJ1-2; D is perhaps TRBD1 (5 bases). This CDR3 has 13 residues. V was pared by 4 bases and J by 8 bases, with 14 bases between. CDR3: CASSYGTMEGYTF. The CDR3 nucleotides are TGTGCCAGCAGTTACGGGACGATGGAGGGCTACACCTTC.

The V and J genes are TRBV2 and TRBJ2-2; D is perhaps TRBD1 (6 bases). The CDR3 runs to 15 residues. Looked up from germline, CDR1 is SNHLY and CDR2 is FYNNEI. V was pared by 7 bases and J by 2 bases, with 14 bases between. The CDR3 DNA follows: TGTGCCAGCACCCTTCAGGGGCCCAACACCGGGGAGCTGTTTTTT. Translated, it gives CASTLQGPNTGELFF.

The CDR3 nucleotides read TGTGCCAGCAGTTTCTCCCCGGCGGACGTTCCTTCTGGAAACACCATATATTTT. This gives the protein CASSFSPADVPSGNTIYF. The chain has TRBV28 and TRBJ1-3, with D uncertain. Germline lookup yields CDR1 MDHEN and CDR2 SYDVKM. V lost 3 bases and J lost 1, with 19 bases in between. This CDR3 is built from 18 residues.

The V call is TRBV7-2, the J call TRBJ1-6; 9 nucleotides align to TRBD1. Germline CDR1 and CDR2: SGHTA and FQGNSA. The CDR3 spans 16 residues. The junction had 3 bases not matched to a gene; V was cut back by 5 bases and J by 1 base. DNA of the CDR3: TGTGCCAGCAGCATACAGGGGGCGTCCTATAATTCACCCCTCCACTTT. Protein: CASSIQGASYNSPLHF.

In its sample, this clonotype was seen a few times. This sequence joins TRBV20-1 and TRBJ1-5; D is undetermined. CDR1 and CDR2 (germline): DFQATT, SNEGSKA (reference sequence). This CDR3 is 13 amino acids long. Trimming stripped 3 bases from V and 3 bases from J, with 9 bases between. CDR3 sequence: CSASPRANQPQHF. The CDR3 coding sequence is TGCAGTGCTAGCCCGAGAGCCAATCAGCCCCAGCATTTT.

The rearrangement links TRBV11-1 to TRBJ2-2, with unresolved D. Germline values: CDR1 SGHAT, CDR2 FQDESV (reference sequence). The CDR3 length is 15 residues. The V and J ends lost 1 base and 9 bases respectively, with 15 bases between them. CDR3 sequence reads: CASSLVLTTSRELFF. As DNA, the CDR3 is TGTGCCAGCAGCTTAGTGCTCACTACTTCTCGGGAGCTGTTTTTT. The full variable domain, its missing parts supplied by reference TRBV11-1 and TRBJ2-2, is EAEVAQSPRYKITEKSQAVAFWCDPISGHATLYWYRQILGQGPELLVQFQDESVVDDSQLPKDRFSAERLKGVDSTLKIQPAELGDSAMYLCASSLVLTTSRELFFGEGSRLTVL.

This clonotype has ten or more counts. V gene TRBV24-1 combines with J gene TRBJ2-5; D may be TRBD2 (6 bases). The CDR3 is made up of 15 amino acids. V was trimmed by 6 bases and J by 2 bases, leaving 15 bases between them. CDR1 and CDR2 (germline): KGHDR, SFDVKD. The CDR3 DNA follows: TGTGCCACCAGTCCGGGAGATCGAGGTCAAGAGACCCAGTACTTC. Translation: CATSPGDRGQETQYF.

The rearrangement uses TRBV19 and TRBJ1-1; TRBD1 aligns across 9 bases. This CDR3 spans 14 amino acids. The V segment lost 7 bases and the J segment 6 bases; nucleotides outside the gene matches: 9. Germline V lookup: CDR1 LNHDA, CDR2 SQIVND (reference sequence). This CDR3 reads CASNPGQGSPEAFF. CDR3 DNA: TGTGCCAGTAACCCGGGACAGGGCTCCCCTGAAGCTTTCTTT.

This clonotype was observed many times. This chain uses TRBV28 with TRBJ1-4; no clear D gene. With 6 bases removed from V and 3 bases from J, the gap between germline ends came to 11 bases. Germline CDR1 and CDR2: MDHEN and SYDVKM. This CDR3 comprises 14 residues. The CDR3 nucleotides are TGTGCCAGCAGCTCGCTCTCGGCTAATGAAAAACTGTTTTTT. It codes for CASSSLSANEKLFF. Complete variable domain (other parts from reference TRBV28 and TRBJ1-4): DVKVTQSSRYLVKRTGEKVFLECVQDMDHENMFWYRQDPGLGLRLIYFSYDVKMKEKGDIPEGYSVSREKKERFSLILESASTNQTSMYLCASSSLSANEKLFFGSGTQLSVL.

The table lists this clonotype with many counts. This chain links TRBV12-3 or TRBV12-4 with TRBJ2-7; unclear D gene. Trimming took 3 bases from V and 0 from J, leaving 12 bases between them. There are 15 residues in the CDR3. The DNA for the CDR3 is TGTGCCAGCAGTTTGACCAGCCTCCTCTCCTACGAGCAGTACTTC. It specifies CASSLTSLLSYEQYF.

This clonotype was counted between two and nine times. The chain recombines TRBV3-1 with TRBJ2-1, with 12 bases fitting TRBD2. The CDR3 is 14 amino acids. The germline gives CDR1 LGHDT, CDR2 YNNKEL (reference sequence). V lost 6 bases and J lost 10; bases outside the gene matches: 7. CDR3 amino acids: CASSRLAGAPEQFF. The CDR3 DNA sequence: TGTGCCAGCAGTAGACTAGCGGGAGCACCCGAGCAGTTCTTC.

The chain joins TRBV19 to TRBJ1-5; D unresolved. The CDR3 contains 13 residues. The germline V and J ends were trimmed by 3 bases and 4 bases, with 7 bases remaining between them. Germline V gives CDR1 LNHDA, CDR2 SQIVND (reference sequence). In DNA form, the CDR3 reads TGTGCCAGTAGTATGATGGGGAATCAGCCCCAGCATTTT. This translates into CASSMMGNQPQHF.

This sequence joins TRBV6-1 and TRBJ1-1; a possible D gene is TRBD1 (5 bases). Germline V CDR1 and CDR2: MNHNS, SASEGT. The V gene lost 6 bases and the J gene lost 6 bases, with 14 bases spanning the gap. The CDR3 extends over 13 amino acids. CDR3 protein: CASRGRAKAEAFF. The CDR3 DNA sequence: TGTGCCAGCAGGGGCAGGGCGAAGGCTGAAGCTTTCTTT.

This clonotype was counted many times. J is TRBJ2-7 and V is TRBV2; D is unclear. In germline, CDR1 is SNHLY, CDR2 FYNNEI. The CDR3 is 12 amino acids. V was shortened by 8 bases and J by 0 bases, with 8 bases between the two germline ends. The CDR3, as DNA: TGTGCCAGCCATGACGACTCCTACGAGCAGTACTTC. Translating gives CASHDDSYEQYF.

This clonotype was observed many times. The genes are TRBV5-1 and TRBJ2-7, with D unresolved. Trimming removed 10 bases at V and 2 bases at J, with 16 bases between. CDR3 length equals 13 residues. Germline V gene sequence: CDR1 SGHRS, CDR2 YFSETQ. The CDR3 DNA is TGCGCCGGGCCCTGGGGTAAGACCTACGAGCAGTACTTC. It is translated as CAGPWGKTYEQYF.

This clonotype was observed a few times. The V and J genes are TRBV7-9 and TRBJ2-7, with 7 positions matching TRBD2. With V trimmed by 5 bases and J by 3 bases, 10 bases remained unmatched. CDR3 size: 15 residues. Germline assignment: CDR1 SEHNR and CDR2 FQNEAQ (reference sequence). CDR3 loop: CASSAQTSYNYEQYF. The CDR3 coding sequence is TGTGCCAGCAGCGCCCAGACTAGCTATAACTACGAGCAGTACTTC. The full variable domain, with the rest looked up from reference TRBV7-9 and TRBJ2-7, is DTGVSQNPRHKITKRGQNVTFRCDPISEHNRLYWYRQTLGQGPEFLTYFQNEAQLEKSRLLSDRFSAERPKGSFSTLEIQRTEQGDSAMYLCASSAQTSYNYEQYFGPGTRLTVT.

The rearrangement uses TRBV12-3 or TRBV12-4 and TRBJ2-7; 11 bases agree with TRBD2. Trimming took 4 bases from V and 2 from J; bases not matched to a gene: 4. This CDR3 has 15 amino acids. The CDR3 DNA sequence: TGTGCCAGCAGTTCTAGCGGGGGGAGCCCCTACGAGCAGTACTTC. It is translated as CASSSSGGSPYEQYF.

This clonotype was found many times. V is TRBV20-1 and J is TRBJ2-2, with D perhaps TRBD2 (5 bases). Trimming stripped 0 bases from V and 7 bases from J, with 15 bases between. CDR3 length equals 15 residues. The germline V gene has CDR1 DFQATT and CDR2 SNEGSKA (reference sequence). The CDR3 reads CSARDLPGKVGELFF. CDR3 nucleotide sequence: TGCAGTGCTAGAGATCTGCCGGGAAAAGTCGGGGAGCTGTTTTTT.

This clonotype was counted only a few times. The chain uses TRBV6-5 and TRBJ2-2; D is perhaps TRBD1 (5 bases). Germline-derived CDR1 and CDR2 are MNHEY and SVGAGI. Trimming shortened V by 5 bases and J by 4 bases, and 5 bases separated the two germline ends. The CDR3 runs to 12 residues. The CDR3 protein is CASSQGTGELFF. The DNA of the CDR3 is TGTGCCAGCAGTCAGGGCACCGGGGAGCTGTTTTTT.

The V gene is TRBV5-1, the J gene TRBJ2-5; tentatively, D is TRBD1 or TRBD2 (5 bases each). There are 14 residues in the CDR3. V was trimmed by 3 bases and J by 4 bases, leaving 13 bases between them. From germline, CDR1 is SGHRS and CDR2 YFSETQ. DNA of the CDR3: TGCGCCAGCAGCTCGGGACCTATGGGAGAGACCCAGTACTTC. As protein: CASSSGPMGETQYF.

This clonotype was seen a handful of times. V is TRBV2 and J is TRBJ2-7; possibly TRBD2 for D (6 bases). The CDR3 length is 16 residues. The germline V and J ends were trimmed by 6 bases and 6 bases, with 24 bases remaining between them. Germline V gene data show CDR1 as SNHLY and CDR2 as FYNNEI. The CDR3: CASRTTKGLGPLEQYF. The CDR3, as DNA: TGTGCCAGCAGAACCACGAAGGGACTGGGGCCCCTCGAGCAGTACTTC.

The sample holds a few counts of this clonotype. A read error may be the cause here, since a much bigger clone is one base away. The J gene is TRBJ2-5, the V gene TRBV28, with a possible D match to TRBD2 (6 bases). This CDR3 has 14 amino acids. Germline V gene data show CDR1 as MDHEN and CDR2 as SYDVKM. The CDR3: CASSLSDGREAQYF. The CDR3 DNA sequence: TGTGCCAGCAGTTTATCGGACGGGAGAGAGGCCCAGTACTTC.

The V call is TRBV4-1, the J call TRBJ2-3, with 14 bases lining up with TRBD2. V was clipped by 6 bases and J by 4 bases; unmatched bases: 3. There are 15 residues in the CDR3. CDR1 is MGHRA and CDR2 is YSYEKL in the germline V gene. The CDR3 region is CASSRLAGGPDTQYF. CDR3 in DNA: TGCGCCAGCAGTCGACTAGCGGGAGGGCCAGATACGCAGTATTTT.

The V gene is TRBV20-1, the J gene TRBJ2-6; possible D gene TRBD2, 5 bases. Trimming left V 1 base short and J 1 base short, with 8 bases between. The germline gives CDR1 DFQATT, CDR2 SNEGSKA (reference sequence). The CDR3 runs to 15 residues. The CDR3 coding sequence is TGCAGTGCTAGAGGCGGGTGGTCTGGGGCCAACGTCCTGACTTTC. Protein sequence: CSARGGWSGANVLTF.

Here the CDR3 reads CASSYSKWQGTIHNQPQHF. The CDR3 DNA reads TGTGCCAGCAGTTACTCGAAGTGGCAGGGAACAATCCACAATCAGCCCCAGCATTTT. The chain links TRBV6-8 to TRBJ1-5; tentatively, D is TRBD1 (5 bases). The germline V gene has CDR1 MNHGY and CDR2 SAAAGT. This CDR3 region has 19 residues. Trimming cost V 0 bases and J 3 bases, with 21 bases left between them.

The chain joins TRBV2 to TRBJ2-5; D uncertain. CDR1 SNHLY and CDR2 FYNNEI come from the germline V gene. Trimming took 4 bases from V and 4 from J, leaving 10 bases between them. This CDR3 comprises 13 residues. CDR3 nucleotide sequence: TGTGCCAGCAGTGTGGGCAGAGGAGAGACCCAGTACTTC. Translating it yields CASSVGRGETQYF.